The 2 T cell receptor beta chains below all came from one sample that was sequenced in a study of technical replicates of blood from several donors (TCRdb year 2017). The method was the immunoSEQ multiplex PCR assay. TCRdb took over this immuneACCESS table, retaining in-frame rearrangements with V and J assigned. Such tables are incomplete; in checked studies, under half of the missing clones stem from an unresolved V gene, and the remainder is unexplained. Recorded for this sample are fewer than 75,000 clones; 93% of them occurred a single time. The biggest ten clones account for 0.2% to 0.3% of the sample. The sample consisted of T cells isolated from PBMCs. The receptor source for this set is a human donor in good health.

The chain couples TRBV11-1 to TRBJ1-1; D possibly corresponds to TRBD1 (6 bases). CDR1 is SGHAT and CDR2 is FQDESV in the germline V gene (reference sequence). The ends were cut back, 2 bases at V and 2 bases at J, with 15 bases in the middle. The CDR3 totals 16 residues. CDR3 protein: CASSLTFTGINTEAFF. CDR3 in DNA: TGTGCCAGCAGCTTAACGTTTACAGGGATTAACACTGAAGCTTTCTTT.

The chain employs TRBV4-2 and TRBJ2-5; weak D call: TRBD2 (5 bases). V was shortened by 0 bases and J by 1 base, with 9 bases between the two germline ends. CDR1 is LGHNA and CDR2 is YNFKEQ in the germline V gene. This CDR3 has 15 amino acids. Written as DNA, the CDR3 is TGTGCCAGCAGCCAAGAGCGGAGCGGCCAAGAGACCCAGTACTTC. Protein sequence: CASSQERSGQETQYF.